A selection of T cell receptor beta chains follows, all from one sample in a study of blood T cells in healthy people across ages. MiXCR, run by TCRdb on the 5' RACE reads, gives a single entry per CDR3 protein. The sample lists 700,000 or so distinct CDR3 sequences, about a fifth occurring once. The sequencing sample was made of blood. Every receptor here comes from a man in his 70s in good health. Both conserved end residues are trimmed from each CDR3.

V: TRBV5-1; J: TRBJ1-1; CDR3: ASSSGAGVNTEAF
V: TRBV5-1; J: TRBJ1-4; CDR3: ASSLAPGERLF
V: TRBV6-5; J: TRBJ1-6; CDR3: ASSYSSGTLGHSPLH
V: TRBV12-3/TRBV12-4; J: -; CDR3: ASSSGTSPGTQY
V: TRBV6-5; J: TRBJ1-4; CDR3: ASSYEFSTNEKLF
V: TRBV18; J: TRBJ1-4; CDR3: ASSYEGMRAEKLF
V: TRBV20-1; J: TRBJ2-3; CDR3: SARDGRESTDTQY
V: TRBV10-3; J: TRBJ2-4; CDR3: AISANAGLAGGQY
V: TRBV5-1; J: TRBJ2-1; CDR3: ASSLMGTGVGGEQF
V: TRBV29-1; J: TRBJ2-3; CDR3: SVEGGGFWSTDTQY
V: TRBV9; J: TRBJ1-1; CDR3: ASSPGQGDEAF
V: TRBV27; J: TRBJ1-1; CDR3: ASSFDRAGQAF
V: TRBV28; J: TRBJ2-5; CDR3: ASSLLRETQY
V: TRBV7-2; J: TRBJ1-2; CDR3: ASSLAPAVYGYT
V: TRBV2; J: TRBJ2-2; CDR3: ASTRGLAGTGELF
V: TRBV20-1; J: TRBJ1-3; CDR3: SASGALGQGALGGNTIY
V: TRBV12-3/TRBV12-4; J: TRBJ2-3; CDR3: ASSIGLGLTDTQY
V: TRBV29-1; J: -; CDR3: RVEGDRGLDEQF
V: TRBV20-1; J: TRBJ2-2; CDR3: SARGHDTGELF
V: TRBV7-9; J: TRBJ2-7; CDR3: ASSLTRIHYEQY
V: TRBV5-1; J: TRBJ1-6; CDR3: ASSLNRDNSPLH
V: TRBV4-1; J: TRBJ2-1; CDR3: ASSHSAGGRYNEQF
V: TRBV10-3; J: TRBJ2-3; CDR3: AIRPAETDTQY
V: TRBV7-9; J: TRBJ1-2; CDR3: ASSLSNLANYGYT
V: TRBV5-1; J: TRBJ2-5; CDR3: ASRTSGGEETQY
V: TRBV29-1; J: TRBJ1-1; CDR3: SVEGPWTGAFEAF
V: TRBV12-3/TRBV12-4; J: TRBJ1-4; CDR3: ASSSGASEKLF
V: TRBV7-2; J: TRBJ1-6; CDR3: ASSLGDRPSPLH
V: TRBV20-1; J: TRBJ1-5; CDR3: SARDLPGQPQH
V: TRBV20-1; J: TRBJ1-5; CDR3: SAEGGTGYSNQPQH
V: TRBV5-5; J: TRBJ2-1; CDR3: ASSLSPGTVNEQF
V: TRBV9; J: TRBJ1-1; CDR3: ASSVRGVRTEAF
V: TRBV10-3; J: TRBJ2-3; CDR3: AISGADTQY
V: TRBV5-5; J: TRBJ1-2; CDR3: ASSVTGAGSYGYT
V: TRBV29-1; J: TRBJ2-3; CDR3: SVARTGGTDTQY
V: TRBV30; J: TRBJ2-3; CDR3: AWKREGGTDTQY
V: TRBV7-9; J: TRBJ2-4; CDR3: ASSPPPVMAKNIQY
V: TRBV29-1; J: TRBJ1-1; CDR3: SVEGPDRMNTEAF
V: TRBV28; J: TRBJ1-2; CDR3: ASSLRQLYGYT
V: TRBV27; J: TRBJ2-5; CDR3: ASSLRGTRTQY
V: TRBV20-1; J: TRBJ2-3; CDR3: SARLAGVLDTQY
V: TRBV29-1; J: TRBJ2-7; CDR3: SVVEGSDEQY
V: TRBV12-3/TRBV12-4; J: TRBJ2-5; CDR3: ASSLRRRGGETQY
V: TRBV25-1; J: TRBJ1-1; CDR3: ASSEGIGGRFTEAF
V: TRBV2; J: TRBJ1-2; CDR3: ASSRSTVSYGYT
V: TRBV10-3; J: TRBJ2-5; CDR3: AISELGQGEETQY
V: TRBV2; J: TRBJ2-5; CDR3: ASIRGFPETQY
V: TRBV28; J: TRBJ2-5; CDR3: ASSLLAGGQGTQY
V: TRBV28; J: TRBJ1-5; CDR3: ASSLTGTGNQPQH